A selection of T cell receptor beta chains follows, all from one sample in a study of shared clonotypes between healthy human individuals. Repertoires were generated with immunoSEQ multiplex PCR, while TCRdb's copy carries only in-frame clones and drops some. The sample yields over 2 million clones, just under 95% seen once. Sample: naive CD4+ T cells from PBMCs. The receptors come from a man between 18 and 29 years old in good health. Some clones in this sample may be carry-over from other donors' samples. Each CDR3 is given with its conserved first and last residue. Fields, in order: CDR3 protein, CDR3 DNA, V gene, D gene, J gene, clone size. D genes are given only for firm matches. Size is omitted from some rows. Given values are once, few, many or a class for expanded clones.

CDR3 protein: CASGLAPRSTGELFF; CDR3 DNA: TGTGCTAGTGGTTTGGCCCCCCGGTCCACCGGGGAGCTGTTTTTT; V gene: TRBV12-5; D gene: -; J gene: TRBJ2-2; clone size: -
CDR3 protein: CASSGLAGGHEQFF; CDR3 DNA: TGTGCCAGCAGTGGACTAGCGGGAGGGCATGAGCAGTTCTTC; V gene: TRBV6-4; D gene: TRBD2; J gene: TRBJ2-1; clone size: few
CDR3 protein: CASSVVGFSTDTQYF; CDR3 DNA: TGTGCCAGCAGCGTGGTCGGATTCAGCACAGATACGCAGTATTTT; V gene: TRBV9; D gene: -; J gene: TRBJ2-3; clone size: -
CDR3 protein: CVTTDGGTDTQYF; CDR3 DNA: TGTGTCACTACGGACGGGGGCACAGATACGCAGTATTTT; V gene: TRBV6-6; D gene: -; J gene: TRBJ2-3; clone size: -
CDR3 protein: CASRRVHGVNSPLHF; CDR3 DNA: TGTGCCAGCCGGCGGGTGCACGGCGTTAATTCACCCCTCCACTTT; V gene: TRBV4-2; D gene: -; J gene: TRBJ1-6; clone size: -
CDR3 protein: CASSYSNRGDTEAFF; CDR3 DNA: TGTGCCAGCAGTTACTCGAACAGGGGGGACACTGAAGCTTTCTTT; V gene: TRBV6-5; D gene: TRBD1; J gene: TRBJ1-1; clone size: -
CDR3 protein: CASSLDGAGEAFF; CDR3 DNA: TGTGCCAGCAGCTTGGACGGGGCAGGGGAAGCTTTCTTT; V gene: TRBV5-4; D gene: -; J gene: TRBJ1-1; clone size: once
CDR3 protein: CASSLRGDTEAFF; CDR3 DNA: TGTGCCAGCAGTTTAAGGGGAGACACTGAAGCTTTCTTT; V gene: TRBV27; D gene: -; J gene: TRBJ1-1; clone size: -
CDR3 protein: CAWRATGKRPYEQYF; CDR3 DNA: TGTGCCTGGAGGGCTACAGGGAAGCGCCCCTACGAGCAGTACTTC; V gene: TRBV30; D gene: -; J gene: TRBJ2-7; clone size: once
CDR3 protein: CASSLERGNTEAFF; CDR3 DNA: TGCGCCAGCAGCTTGGAACGTGGGAACACTGAAGCTTTCTTT; V gene: TRBV5-1; D gene: -; J gene: TRBJ1-1; clone size: -
CDR3 protein: CASMGLAGDVGEQFF; CDR3 DNA: TGTGCCAGCATGGGACTAGCGGGAGATGTGGGCGAGCAGTTCTTC; V gene: TRBV7-9; D gene: TRBD2; J gene: TRBJ2-1; clone size: -
CDR3 protein: CASRAQQASTGELFF; CDR3 DNA: TGTGCCAGCCGGGCCCAACAGGCCTCAACCGGGGAGCTGTTTTTT; V gene: TRBV27; D gene: -; J gene: TRBJ2-2; clone size: -
CDR3 protein: CASSPGKTAAAGELFF; CDR3 DNA: TGTGCCAGCAGCCCCGGGAAAACCGCCGCGGCCGGGGAGCTGTTTTTT; V gene: TRBV5-4; D gene: -; J gene: TRBJ2-2; clone size: -
CDR3 protein: CASSGGQRETQYF; CDR3 DNA: TGCGCCAGCAGCGGCGGGCAGAGGGAGACCCAGTACTTC; V gene: TRBV5-1; D gene: -; J gene: TRBJ2-5; clone size: -
CDR3 protein: CASRERDGRYEQYF; CDR3 DNA: TGTGCCAGCAGGGAGAGGGACGGACGGTACGAGCAGTACTTC; V gene: TRBV6-1; D gene: -; J gene: TRBJ2-7; clone size: -
CDR3 protein: CASSYSQFRDTQYF; CDR3 DNA: TGTGCCAGCAGTTACTCCCAATTCAGAGATACGCAGTATTTT; V gene: TRBV6-5; D gene: -; J gene: TRBJ2-3; clone size: -
CDR3 protein: CASSLLAGSTIEEQFF; CDR3 DNA: TGTGCCAGCAGCCTCCTCGCGGGGTCTACAATTGAGGAGCAGTTCTTC; V gene: TRBV7-7; D gene: -; J gene: TRBJ2-1; clone size: once
CDR3 protein: CASRPDTGVGTEAFF; CDR3 DNA: TGTGCCAGCAGACCCGATACAGGGGTGGGCACTGAAGCTTTCTTT; V gene: TRBV21-1; D gene: -; J gene: TRBJ1-1; clone size: -
CDR3 protein: CAWSVTDEQFF; CDR3 DNA: TGTGCCTGGAGTGTAACAGATGAGCAGTTCTTC; V gene: TRBV30; D gene: -; J gene: TRBJ2-1; clone size: -
CDR3 protein: CATSRDRTSVGYTF; CDR3 DNA: TGTGCCACCAGCAGAGATCGCACTTCCGTTGGCTACACCTTC; V gene: TRBV15; D gene: -; J gene: TRBJ1-2; clone size: -
CDR3 protein: CASSIPPQGLNTEAFF; CDR3 DNA: TGTGCCAGCAGCATACCACCACAGGGACTGAACACTGAAGCTTTCTTT; V gene: TRBV7-8; D gene: -; J gene: TRBJ1-1; clone size: -
CDR3 protein: CASIGDRRTGELFF; CDR3 DNA: TGTGCCAGCATTGGGGACAGACGCACCGGGGAGCTGTTTTTT; V gene: TRBV11-2; D gene: TRBD1; J gene: TRBJ2-2; clone size: -
CDR3 protein: CAWSVKGRIGQGLLEQYF; CDR3 DNA: TGTGCCTGGAGTGTAAAAGGTAGGATAGGACAGGGGCTCCTCGAGCAGTACTTC; V gene: TRBV30; D gene: TRBD1; J gene: TRBJ2-7; clone size: -
CDR3 protein: CASSLIGWVDSGRDTQYF; CDR3 DNA: TGTGCCAGCAGCTTAATTGGCTGGGTGGACAGTGGACGAGATACGCAGTATTTT; V gene: TRBV7-3; D gene: -; J gene: TRBJ2-3; clone size: -
CDR3 protein: CASSQLAGVNNEQYF; CDR3 DNA: TGTGCCAGCTCACAACTAGCGGGAGTCAACAACGAGCAGTACTTC; V gene: TRBV18; D gene: TRBD2; J gene: TRBJ2-7; clone size: -
CDR3 protein: CASSRGLPNTGELFF; CDR3 DNA: TGTGCCAGCAGCCGGGGACTACCCAACACCGGGGAGCTGTTTTTT; V gene: TRBV5-4; D gene: TRBD2; J gene: TRBJ2-2; clone size: -
CDR3 protein: CASRESGGAAWEQYF; CDR3 DNA: TGTGCCAGCAGGGAATCAGGGGGCGCCGCCTGGGAGCAGTACTTC; V gene: TRBV2; D gene: TRBD1; J gene: TRBJ2-7; clone size: -
CDR3 protein: CASRPAGYQETQYF; CDR3 DNA: TGTGCCAGCAGGCCAGCCGGGTACCAAGAGACCCAGTACTTC; V gene: TRBV27; D gene: -; J gene: TRBJ2-5; clone size: -
CDR3 protein: CATSPDTYEQYF; CDR3 DNA: TGTGCCACCAGCCCCGACACCTACGAGCAGTACTTC; V gene: TRBV15; D gene: -; J gene: TRBJ2-7; clone size: -
CDR3 protein: CASSLAGLAGGLDTQYF; CDR3 DNA: TGCGCCAGCAGCTTGGCGGGACTAGCGGGAGGTCTAGATACGCAGTATTTT; V gene: TRBV5-1; D gene: TRBD2; J gene: TRBJ2-3; clone size: -
CDR3 protein: CASSYVGGRTDTQYF; CDR3 DNA: TGTGCCAGCAGTTACGTGGGGGGGCGCACAGATACGCAGTATTTT; V gene: TRBV6-6; D gene: -; J gene: TRBJ2-3; clone size: -
CDR3 protein: CASKITATMNTEAFF; CDR3 DNA: TGTGCCAGTAAAATTACAGCTACGATGAACACTGAAGCTTTCTTT; V gene: TRBV19; D gene: -; J gene: TRBJ1-1; clone size: -
CDR3 protein: CAWSVGTGGNTIYF; CDR3 DNA: TGTGCCTGGAGTGTTGGGACAGGTGGAAACACCATATATTTT; V gene: TRBV30; D gene: TRBD1; J gene: TRBJ1-3; clone size: few
CDR3 protein: CAWSVTRFHEQYF; CDR3 DNA: TGTGCCTGGAGTGTAACGCGGTTCCACGAGCAGTACTTC; V gene: TRBV30; D gene: -; J gene: TRBJ2-7; clone size: -
CDR3 protein: CASSMLGNSGAQPQHF; CDR3 DNA: TGTGCCAGTAGTATGTTGGGAAACTCAGGGGCCCAGCCCCAGCATTTT; V gene: TRBV19; D gene: -; J gene: TRBJ1-5; clone size: -
CDR3 protein: CASSVGWGELFF; CDR3 DNA: TGTGCCAGCAGCGTAGGGTGGGGGGAGCTGTTTTTT; V gene: TRBV9; D gene: -; J gene: TRBJ2-2; clone size: -
CDR3 protein: CASSSFTNLALYTDTQYF; CDR3 DNA: TGTGCCAGCAGCTCCTTTACTAACCTAGCGCTATACACAGATACGCAGTATTTT; V gene: TRBV5-4; D gene: -; J gene: TRBJ2-3; clone size: -
CDR3 protein: CASSWAGIRSIEQYF; CDR3 DNA: TGCGCCAGCAGCTGGGCCGGGATCCGCTCCATCGAGCAGTACTTC; V gene: TRBV5-1; D gene: -; J gene: TRBJ2-7; clone size: -